This is a list of T cell receptor beta chains from one sample in a study of shared clonotypes between healthy human individuals. Clones were sequenced by immunoSEQ multiplex PCR, and TCRdb holds only the in-frame ones, with some missing. The sample has over a million clones, more than 95% seen once; the top ten hold more than 0.9%. Sequencing input: naive CD4+ T cells sorted from blood. These receptors were taken from a man aged 25-40 years in good health. Both conserved end residues are trimmed from each CDR3. Each record gives: V gene, clone size, J gene, CDR3 protein. For some rows the clone size is stated as once, few or many, or as a class when expanded; others skip it.

TRBV30	.	TRBJ2-1	AWYLAGGSYNEQF
TRBV9	.	TRBJ2-1	ASSRVTSAGNEQF
TRBV7-6	.	TRBJ2-3	ASTPSGRASTDTQY
TRBV2	.	TRBJ2-3	ASAGQGKVTDTQY
TRBV7-3	.	TRBJ1-1	ASSRGQADTEAF
TRBV7-3	.	TRBJ2-3	ASSLRGHTQY
TRBV14	.	TRBJ1-2	ASSPGIYSYGYT
TRBV5-1	few	TRBJ2-7	ASSLDWVGGQY
TRBV4-1	.	TRBJ2-1	ASSPGLAGGPGYNEQF
TRBV7-7	.	TRBJ2-5	ASSLGLASETQY
TRBV5-4	.	TRBJ2-5	ASSRTARATQETQY
TRBV29-1	.	TRBJ1-3	SVDRQSGNTIY
TRBV19	.	TRBJ1-1	ASRKTGTVNTEAF
TRBV18	once	TRBJ2-1	ASSPRQGYNEQF
TRBV5-5	few	TRBJ2-7	ASSLGSSIGTYEQY
TRBV4-3	.	TRBJ2-2	ASSQAGLAGPTGELF
TRBV5-4	.	TRBJ2-7	ASSRDRAYEQY
TRBV9	few	TRBJ1-5	ASSVDISLQPQH
TRBV19	once	TRBJ2-2	ASRFFAGELF
TRBV5-4	.	TRBJ1-3	ASSSSTGGRNTIY
TRBV28	.	TRBJ2-1	ASSLNGQGRNEQF
TRBV9	.	TRBJ2-6	ASSVALAGGFSGANVLT
TRBV5-1	.	TRBJ1-3	ASTPPDGSGNTIY
TRBV7-6	.	TRBJ2-2	ASSGQRDKTGELF
TRBV9	.	TRBJ2-6	ASSREGTRRKTGANVLT
TRBV7-2	once	TRBJ2-5	ASSARGDRRETQY
TRBV19	once	TRBJ2-3	ASKREGATDTQY
TRBV5-4	.	TRBJ2-2	ASSLGRAGEGSGELF
TRBV9	.	TRBJ2-3	ASSWGGPDTQY
TRBV18	.	TRBJ2-7	ASSPGTRGSSYEQY
TRBV2	.	TRBJ1-1	ASSELGVRYTEAF
TRBV7-9	.	TRBJ1-1	ASSLRDTNTEAF
TRBV7-2	.	TRBJ2-5	ASSPRRSGQETQY
TRBV5-1	once	TRBJ1-2	ASGGQGNGYT
TRBV5-4	.	TRBJ2-7	ASTKQGDEQY
TRBV20-1	.	TRBJ2-3	SAISTDTQY
TRBV28	.	TRBJ2-5	ASSSGASGLETQY
TRBV28	.	TRBJ1-3	ASSPLGARGNTIY
TRBV9	.	TRBJ2-3	ASSSSGETQY
TRBV2	.	TRBJ2-3	ASSESPGDNAVPFRRRGADTQY
TRBV11-2	.	TRBJ2-7	ASSGLRASYEQY
TRBV20-1	few	TRBJ1-5	SARGGQPQH
TRBV7-6	.	TRBJ2-3	ASSRDPRNTDTQY
TRBV5-1	.	TRBJ2-3	ASSLDVGGADTQY
TRBV11-2	.	TRBJ1-4	ASSPDSKLF
TRBV19	.	TRBJ1-2	ASSILRGRSNYGYT
TRBV5-8	.	TRBJ1-5	ASSREGGQPQH
TRBV28	.	TRBJ2-7	ASSLPGQGRD
TRBV6-1	.	TRBJ2-3	ASSEQGAQNPDTQY
TRBV4-2	few	TRBJ1-5	ASSQETGRDNQPQH
TRBV28	.	TRBJ2-7	ASSFGEVTYEQY
TRBV5-1	.	TRBJ2-7	ASKEPGADEQY
TRBV7-2	once	TRBJ2-7	ASSLDAGGLYEQY
TRBV29-1	.	TRBJ2-2	SVGLARTGELF